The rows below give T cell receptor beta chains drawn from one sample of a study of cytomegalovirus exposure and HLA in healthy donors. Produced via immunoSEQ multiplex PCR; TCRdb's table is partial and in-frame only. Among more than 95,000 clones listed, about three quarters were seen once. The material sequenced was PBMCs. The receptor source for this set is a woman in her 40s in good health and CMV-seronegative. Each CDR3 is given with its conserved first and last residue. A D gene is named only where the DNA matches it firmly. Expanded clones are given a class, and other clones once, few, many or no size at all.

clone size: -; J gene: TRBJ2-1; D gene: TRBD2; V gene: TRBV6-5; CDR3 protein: CASSYSGTSDRQFF; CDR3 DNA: TGTGCCAGCAGTTACTCCGGGACTAGTGATAGGCAGTTCTTC
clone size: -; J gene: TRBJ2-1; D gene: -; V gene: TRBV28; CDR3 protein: CASSSGGSSYNEQFF; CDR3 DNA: TGTGCCAGCAGTTCTGGGGGGAGCTCCTACAATGAGCAGTTCTTC
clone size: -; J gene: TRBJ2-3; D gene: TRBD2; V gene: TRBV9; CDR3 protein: CASSGTSGYTDTQYF; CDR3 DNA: TGTGCCAGCAGCGGGACTAGCGGATACACAGATACGCAGTATTTT
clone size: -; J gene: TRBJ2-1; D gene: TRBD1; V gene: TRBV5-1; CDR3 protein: CASSSGGTGAYNEQFF; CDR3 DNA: TGCGCCAGCAGCTCGGGTGGGACAGGCGCCTACAATGAGCAGTTCTTC
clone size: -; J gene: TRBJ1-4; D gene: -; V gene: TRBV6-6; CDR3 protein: CASRRPSGSNEKLFF; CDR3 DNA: TGTGCCAGCAGGAGGCCTTCCGGGAGTAATGAAAAACTGTTTTTT
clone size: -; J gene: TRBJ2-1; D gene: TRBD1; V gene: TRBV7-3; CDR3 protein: CASSLNPGQDYNEQFF; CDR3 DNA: TGTGCCAGCAGCCTAAACCCGGGACAGGATTACAATGAGCAGTTCTTC
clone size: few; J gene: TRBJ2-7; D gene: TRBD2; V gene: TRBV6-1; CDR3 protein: CASSGFSGTSSYEQYF; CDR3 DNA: TGTGCCAGCAGTGGGTTTAGCGGGACGAGCTCCTACGAGCAGTACTTC
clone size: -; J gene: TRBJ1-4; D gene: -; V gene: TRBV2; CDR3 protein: CASSEAPLGVFF; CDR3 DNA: TGTGCCAGCAGTGAAGCGCCCCTGGGAGTGTTTTTT
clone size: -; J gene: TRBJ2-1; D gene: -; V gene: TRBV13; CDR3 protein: CASSLDRQINEQFF; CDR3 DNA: TGTGCCAGCAGCTTAGACAGACAGATCAATGAGCAGTTCTTC
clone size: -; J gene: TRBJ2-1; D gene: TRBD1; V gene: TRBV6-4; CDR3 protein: CASSDSTGRNEQFF; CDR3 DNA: TGTGCCAGCAGTGACTCGACAGGGCGCAATGAGCAGTTCTTC
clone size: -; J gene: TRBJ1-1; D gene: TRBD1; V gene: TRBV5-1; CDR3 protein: CASSFGQGTEAFF; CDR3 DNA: TGCGCCAGCAGCTTTGGACAGGGAACTGAAGCTTTCTTT
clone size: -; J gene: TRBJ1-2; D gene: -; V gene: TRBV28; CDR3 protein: CASSFDSLYGYTF; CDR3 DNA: TGTGCCAGCAGTTTCGACAGCCTCTATGGCTACACCTTC
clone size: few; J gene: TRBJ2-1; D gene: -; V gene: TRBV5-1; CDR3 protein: CASSPGSSYNEQFF; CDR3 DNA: TGCGCCAGCAGCCCCGGGTCCTCCTACAATGAGCAGTTCTTC
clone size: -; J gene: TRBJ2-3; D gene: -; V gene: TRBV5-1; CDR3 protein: CASSLGSPGDTQYF; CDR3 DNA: TGCGCCAGCAGCTTGGGGTCACCAGGGGATACGCAGTATTTT
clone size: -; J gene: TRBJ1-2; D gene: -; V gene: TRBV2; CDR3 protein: CAAGDGYGYTF; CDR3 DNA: TGTGCCGCCGGAGACGGCTATGGCTACACCTTC
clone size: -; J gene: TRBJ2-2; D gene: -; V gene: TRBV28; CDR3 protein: CASSLQGSGELFF; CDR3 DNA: TGTGCCAGCAGTTTGCAGGGGTCCGGGGAGCTGTTTTTT
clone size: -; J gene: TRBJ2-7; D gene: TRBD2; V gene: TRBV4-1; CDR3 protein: CASSQAVGGGTHEQYF; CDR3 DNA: TGCGCCAGCAGCCAAGCAGTCGGGGGAGGGACCCACGAGCAGTACTTC
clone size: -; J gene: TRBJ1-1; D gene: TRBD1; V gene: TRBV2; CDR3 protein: CASRERQGIDTEAFF; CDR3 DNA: TGTGCCAGCAGGGAGAGACAGGGTATCGACACTGAAGCTTTCTTT
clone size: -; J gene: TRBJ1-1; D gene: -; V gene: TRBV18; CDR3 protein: CASSQDRGEAFF; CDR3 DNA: TGTGCCAGCTCTCAAGACCGGGGAGAAGCTTTCTTT
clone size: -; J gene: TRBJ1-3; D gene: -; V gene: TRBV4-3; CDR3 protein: CASSQEGSRGNTIYF; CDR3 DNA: TGCGCCAGCAGCCAAGAGGGGAGTAGGGGAAACACCATATATTTT
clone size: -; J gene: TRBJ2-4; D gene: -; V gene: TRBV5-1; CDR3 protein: CASSFRGFEDSQYF; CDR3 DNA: TGCGCCAGCAGCTTCAGGGGCTTTGAGGACAGTCAGTACTTC
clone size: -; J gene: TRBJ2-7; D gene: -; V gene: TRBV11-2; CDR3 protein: CASSSASRYEQYF; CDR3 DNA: TGTGCCAGCAGCTCAGCGTCCCGCTACGAGCAGTACTTC
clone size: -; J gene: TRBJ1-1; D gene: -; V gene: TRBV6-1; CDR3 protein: CASKYHGVLNTEAFF; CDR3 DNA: TGTGCCAGCAAATATCACGGGGTCCTGAACACTGAAGCTTTCTTT
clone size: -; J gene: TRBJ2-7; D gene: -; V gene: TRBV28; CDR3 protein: CATGRRATEYEQYF; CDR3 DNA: TGTGCCACCGGGCGCAGGGCGACTGAATACGAGCAGTACTTC
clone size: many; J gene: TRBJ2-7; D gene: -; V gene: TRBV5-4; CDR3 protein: CASTGQSSYEQYF; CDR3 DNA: TGTGCCAGCACTGGACAGAGCTCCTACGAGCAGTACTTC
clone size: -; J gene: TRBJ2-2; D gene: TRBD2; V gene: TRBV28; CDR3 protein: CASSTSGRVTGELFF; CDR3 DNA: TGTGCCAGCAGTACTAGCGGGAGGGTCACCGGGGAGCTGTTTTTT
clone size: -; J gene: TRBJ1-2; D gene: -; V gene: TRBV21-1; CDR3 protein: CASSLRGPCGYTF; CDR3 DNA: TGTGCCAGCAGTCTGAGGGGGCCCTGTGGCTACACCTTC
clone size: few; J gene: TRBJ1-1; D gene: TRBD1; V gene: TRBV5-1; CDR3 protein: CASSHGQVPFF; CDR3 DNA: TGCGCCAGCAGCCATGGACAGGTACCTTTCTTT
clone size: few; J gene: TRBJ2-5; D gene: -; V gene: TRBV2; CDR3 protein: CASSELQGRGWETQYF; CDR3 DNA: TGTGCCAGCAGTGAGCTGCAGGGGAGAGGTTGGGAGACCCAGTACTTC
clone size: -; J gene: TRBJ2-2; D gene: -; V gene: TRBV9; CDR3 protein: CASSVYVNGGTGELFF; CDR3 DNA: TGTGCCAGCAGCGTCTATGTCAACGGGGGAACCGGGGAGCTGTTTTTT
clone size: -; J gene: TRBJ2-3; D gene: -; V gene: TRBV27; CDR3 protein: CASSTAPTGDTQYF; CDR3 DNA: TGTGCCAGCAGTACCGCCCCGACAGGAGATACGCAGTATTTT
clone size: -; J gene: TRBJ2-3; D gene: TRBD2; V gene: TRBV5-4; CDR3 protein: CASSLRAGEADTQYF; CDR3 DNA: TGTGCCAGCAGCCTCCGAGCGGGAGAGGCAGATACGCAGTATTTT
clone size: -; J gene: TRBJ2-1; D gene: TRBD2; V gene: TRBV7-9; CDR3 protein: CSSSLVVGRAGVEQFF; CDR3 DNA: TGTTCCAGCAGCTTAGTTGTCGGGAGGGCAGGAGTTGAGCAGTTCTTC
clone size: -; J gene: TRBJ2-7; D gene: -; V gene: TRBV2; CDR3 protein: CASSANRRYEQYF; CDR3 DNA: TGTGCCAGCAGTGCAAACAGGCGCTACGAGCAGTACTTC
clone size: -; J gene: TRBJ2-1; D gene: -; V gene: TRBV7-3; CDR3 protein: CASSLIGSGNEQFF; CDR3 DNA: TGTGCCAGCAGCTTAATCGGTTCGGGGAATGAGCAGTTCTTC
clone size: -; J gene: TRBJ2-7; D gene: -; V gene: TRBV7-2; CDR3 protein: CASSLGGQGTYEQYF; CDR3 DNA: TGTGCCAGCAGCTTAGGGGGCCAGGGGACCTACGAGCAGTACTTC
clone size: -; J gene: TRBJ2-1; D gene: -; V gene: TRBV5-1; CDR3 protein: CASSSNPDSYNEQFF; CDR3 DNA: TGCGCCAGCAGCTCCAATCCGGACAGTTACAATGAGCAGTTCTTC
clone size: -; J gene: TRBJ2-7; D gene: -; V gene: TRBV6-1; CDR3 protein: CASSTVSYAYEQYF; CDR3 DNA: TGTGCCAGCTCGACAGTTTCCTACGCCTACGAGCAGTACTTC
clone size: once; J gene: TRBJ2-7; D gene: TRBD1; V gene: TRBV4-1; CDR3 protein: CASSHWTGTDSYEQYF; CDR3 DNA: TGCGCCAGCAGCCATTGGACAGGGACGGACTCCTACGAGCAGTACTTC
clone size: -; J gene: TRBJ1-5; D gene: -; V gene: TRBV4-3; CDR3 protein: CASSQGYGGNQPQHF; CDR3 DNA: TGCGCCAGCAGCCAAGGGTACGGGGGCAATCAGCCCCAGCATTTT